The 26 T cell receptor beta chains listed next were all sequenced from one sample in a study of blood T cell repertoires in COVID-19. The repertoire was sequenced with immunoSEQ multiplex PCR; TCRdb's copy has only in-frame clones and lacks some. The sample has tens of thousands of clones, almost 85% seen once; the top ten hold roughly 13%. Sequenced input: peripheral blood. Receptors were obtained from a human donor in a cohort sampled during active COVID-19.

This clone appeared a few times. The rearrangement uses TRBV9 and TRBJ2-7; D is perhaps TRBD2 (5 bases). This CDR3 is built from 15 residues. Per the germline V gene, CDR1 is SGDLS and CDR2 is YYNGEE. Trimming removed 4 bases from V and 0 bases from J, with 14 bases in between. The CDR3 loop reads CASSPGGGSSYEQYF. In nucleotides, the CDR3 is TGTGCCAGCAGCCCGGGTGGTGGGAGCTCCTACGAGCAGTACTTC.

A note on this clone: Germline and junction disagree at one end, which may indicate a read error. The chain links TRBV11-2 to TRBJ2-7, with 10 bases identical to TRBD1. CDR3 size: 15 residues. In germline, CDR1 is SGHAT, CDR2 FQNNGV. As DNA, the CDR3 is TGTGCCAGCAGCGACCGGGACAGGGGCTCCCACGAGCAGTACTTC. This codes for CASSDRDRGSHEQYF. The full variable domain, completed using reference TRBV11-2 and TRBJ2-7, is EAGVAQSPRYKIIEKRQSVAFWCNPISGHATLYWYQQILGQGPKLLIQFQNNGVVDDSQLPKDRFSAERLKGVDSTLKIQPAKLEDSAVYLCASSDRDRGSHEQYFGPGTRLTVT.

The rearrangement uses TRBV11-1 and TRBJ2-3; TRBD1 might be the D (6 bases). Germline V CDR1 and CDR2: SGHAT, FQDESV (reference sequence). There are 16 residues in the CDR3. V dropped 1 base and J dropped 2 bases, with 13 bases sitting between them. The CDR3 is CASSLVRDNPTDTQYF. The DNA of the CDR3 is TGTGCCAGCAGCTTAGTCCGGGACAACCCCACAGATACGCAGTATTTT. The full variable domain, in which reference TRBV11-1 and TRBJ2-3 provide the parts outside the CDR3, is EAEVAQSPRYKITEKSQAVAFWCDPISGHATLYWYRQILGQGPELLVQFQDESVVDDSQLPKDRFSAERLKGVDSTLKIQPAELGDSAMYLCASSLVRDNPTDTQYFGPGTRLTVL.

The V gene is TRBV15, the J gene TRBJ2-5; D is ambiguous. The CDR3 is 12 amino acids. V was shortened by 0 bases and J by 10 bases, with 9 bases between the two germline ends. The germline V gene has CDR1 LNHNV and CDR2 YYDKDF (reference sequence). The CDR3: CATSRERRSQYF. Written as DNA, the CDR3 is TGTGCCACCAGCAGAGAACGGAGAAGCCAGTACTTC.

The gene calls are TRBV18 and TRBJ2-5; the match to TRBD2 covers 13 bases. Trimming cost V 1 base and J 5 bases; bases outside gene matches: 4. Germline CDR1 is KGHSH and CDR2 is LQKENI. The CDR3 length is 16 residues. CDR3 DNA sequence: TGTGCCAGCTCACCACTGGGACTAGCGGGATGGGAGACCCAGTACTTC. It translates to CASSPLGLAGWETQYF.

J is TRBJ1-2 and V is TRBV3-1 (or the pseudogene TRBV3-2); D unclear. Trimming took 0 bases from V and 1 from J, leaving 12 bases between them. This CDR3 is built from 16 residues. Germline loops: CDR1 LGHDT, CDR2 YNNKEL (reference sequence). CDR3 in amino acids: CASSQDSGRLNYGYTF. The CDR3 coding sequence is TGTGCCAGCAGCCAAGATTCCGGTAGACTTAACTATGGCTACACCTTC.

The chain recombines TRBV9 with TRBJ1-1; TRBD1 aligns across 7 bases. Germline V lookup: CDR1 SGDLS, CDR2 YYNGEE. This CDR3 is built from 14 residues. J was trimmed by 6 bases and V by 5 bases; bases with no gene match: 10. The CDR3 DNA reads TGTGCCAGCAGTGGGGCGACAGGGTGGTCTGAAGCTTTCTTT. Protein: CASSGATGWSEAFF.

This clone was seen only once. The chain joins TRBV6-1 to TRBJ1-2; D gene ambiguous. The ends were cut back, 1 base at V and 7 bases at J, with 10 bases in the middle. CDR3 length: 13 residues. In germline, CDR1 is MNHNS, CDR2 SASEGT. The CDR3 protein is CASSEVTGGGYTF. CDR3 coding DNA: TGTGCCAGCAGTGAAGTTACGGGAGGTGGCTACACCTTC.

This clone came up many times. The gene calls are TRBV7-9 and TRBJ1-1; D remains unclear. The CDR3 loop spans 12 amino acids. The germline V gene encodes CDR1 SEHNR and CDR2 FQNEAQ (reference sequence). V was clipped by 1 base and J by 8 bases, with 8 bases between them. The chain's CDR3 is CASSLVSGEAFF. The CDR3 nucleotides read TGTGCCAGCAGCTTAGTGTCTGGCGAAGCTTTCTTT.

The chain recombines TRBV3-1 (or the pseudogene TRBV3-2) with TRBJ1-1, with no clear D. Germline CDR1 reads LGHDT; CDR2 reads YNNKEL (reference sequence). The CDR3 totals 15 residues. Trimming took 2 bases from V and 1 from J, leaving 11 bases between them. CDR3 region: CASSQFGGGNTEAFF. Here the CDR3 DNA reads TGTGCCAGCAGCCAATTCGGAGGTGGGAACACTGAAGCTTTCTTT.

V gene TRBV25-1 combines with J gene TRBJ1-1; perhaps TRBD1 as D (5 bases). V was cut by 6 bases and J by 4 bases, with 12 bases left in between. The CDR3 runs to 13 residues. Germline lookup yields CDR1 MGHDK and CDR2 SYGVNS. CDR3 nucleotides: TGTGCCAGCAGCGGACCCAGGGTCACTGAAGCTTTCTTT. Amino acids: CASSGPRVTEAFF.

The CDR3 sequence: CASGPQGYTF. CDR3 coding DNA: TGTGCCAGCGGTCCCCAGGGGTACACCTTC. This sequence joins TRBV28 and TRBJ1-2; weak D call: TRBD1 (6 bases). V dropped 8 bases and J dropped 11 bases, with 12 bases sitting between them. The CDR3 length is 10 residues. Looked up from germline, CDR1 is MDHEN and CDR2 is SYDVKM.

The rearrangement uses TRBV6-1 and TRBJ2-1, with unresolved D. Germline assignment: CDR1 MNHNS and CDR2 SASEGT. The CDR3 is 13 amino acids. Trimming left V 3 bases short and J 8 bases short, with 11 bases between. This CDR3 reads CASSDPFPHEQFF. DNA of the CDR3: TGTGCCAGCAGTGACCCCTTCCCCCATGAGCAGTTCTTC.

This chain connects TRBV14 to TRBJ2-7; 7 bases map to TRBD2. Germline V lookup: CDR1 SGHDN, CDR2 FVKESK. The J segment lost 2 bases and the V segment lost 3 bases, leaving 7 bases of the junction unmatched. This CDR3 is 15 amino acids long. In nucleotides, the CDR3 is TGTGCCAGCAGCCATAAATGGGGACTAACCTACGAGCAGTACTTC. Protein product: CASSHKWGLTYEQYF.

The chain joins TRBV7-2 to TRBJ2-5; 12 bases align to TRBD2. The CDR3 is 15 amino acids. Germline V lookup: CDR1 SGHTA, CDR2 FQGNSA. Germline trimming cut 2 bases from V and 5 bases from J; bases unmatched to any gene: 3. CDR3 nucleotide sequence: TGTGCCAGCAGCTTAACTAGCGGGAGGCTGGAGACCCAGTACTTC. Protein sequence: CASSLTSGRLETQYF. The variable domain in full, completed from reference TRBV7-2 and TRBJ2-5, reads GAGVSQSPSNKVTEKGKDVELRCDPISGHTALYWYRQSLGQGLEFLIYFQGNSAPDKSGLPSDRFSAERTGGSVSTLTIQRTQQEDSAVYLCASSLTSGRLETQYFGPGTRLLVL.

The J gene is TRBJ1-4, the V gene TRBV4-3; D gene ambiguous. The CDR3 has 14 residues. Germline CDR1 is LGHNA and CDR2 is YSLEER. With 0 bases removed from V and 12 bases from J, the gap between germline ends came to 14 bases. CDR3 protein: CASSQDSGGWELFF. CDR3 nucleotide sequence: TGCGCCAGCAGCCAAGATTCTGGCGGTTGGGAACTGTTTTTT.

J is TRBJ2-7 and V is TRBV6-5; possible D gene TRBD1, 6 bases. V was shortened by 7 bases and J by 1 base, with 11 bases between the two germline ends. This CDR3 region has 13 residues. CDR1 is MNHEY, CDR2 SVGAGI, per germline. This CDR3 reads CASTPTGSYEQYF. DNA of the CDR3: TGTGCCAGCACCCCGACAGGTTCCTACGAGCAGTACTTC.

The rearrangement joins TRBV4-3 to TRBJ2-1, with D tentatively TRBD2 (6 bases). This CDR3 contains 15 residues. V lost 1 base and J lost 8, with 15 bases in between. Germline CDR1 LGHNA, CDR2 YSLEER. CDR3 region: CASSQGGLTGDEQFF. DNA for the CDR3: TGCGCCAGCAGCCAAGGGGGACTCACGGGAGATGAGCAGTTCTTC.

This chain connects TRBV14 to TRBJ1-2; the D gene is possibly TRBD1 (6 bases). The CDR3 is 15 amino acids. Germline CDR1 SGHDN, CDR2 FVKESK. Trimming left V 2 bases short and J 8 bases short, with 18 bases between. In DNA form, the CDR3 reads TGTGCCAGCAGCCAAACCTCGTGGGGGCTGGTAGGCTACACCTTC. This gives the protein CASSQTSWGLVGYTF. Looking up the rest from reference TRBV14 and TRBJ1-2 gives the full variable domain: EAGVTQFPSHSVIEKGQTVTLRCDPISGHDNLYWYRRVMGKEIKFLLHFVKESKQDESGMPNNRFLAERTGGTYSTLKVQPAELEDSGVYFCASSQTSWGLVGYTFGSGTRLTVV.

This chain joins TRBV11-3 and TRBJ2-3; D is undetermined. This CDR3 has 14 amino acids. With 1 base removed from V and 1 base from J, the gap between germline ends came to 6 bases. CDR1 and CDR2 from the germline V gene are SGHNT and YENEEA. CDR3 coding DNA: TGTGCCAGCAGCTTAGGACACCGCACAGATACGCAGTATTTT. Amino acid sequence: CASSLGHRTDTQYF.

The J gene is TRBJ2-1, the V gene TRBV27, with TRBD2 identical over 11 bases. This CDR3 spans 16 amino acids. J was trimmed by 7 bases and V by 7 bases; bases with no gene match: 12. The germline gives CDR1 MNHEY, CDR2 SMNVEV (reference sequence). CDR3 nucleotide sequence: TGTGCCAGCACCCTTAGCGGGAGGGCCGGTTTGAATGAGCAGTTCTTC. This sequence encodes CASTLSGRAGLNEQFF.

The chain links TRBV7-9 to TRBJ1-3; D remains unclear. CDR1 is SEHNR and CDR2 is FQNEAQ in the germline V gene (reference sequence). Trimming took off 6 bases at V and 0 bases at J, with 9 bases between the two ends. CDR3 length: 14 amino acids. CDR3: CASSDIRSGNTIYF. DNA for the CDR3: TGTGCCAGCAGTGACATCCGCTCTGGAAACACCATATATTTT.

V usage is TRBV28 and J usage is TRBJ2-7; D is possibly TRBD2 (6 bases). The V gene lost 3 bases and the J gene lost 0 bases, with 9 bases spanning the gap. The CDR3 consists of 14 residues. Germline V gene sequence: CDR1 MDHEN, CDR2 SYDVKM. The CDR3 here is CASSFGGGSYEQYF. DNA of the CDR3: TGTGCCAGCAGTTTTGGGGGAGGCTCCTACGAGCAGTACTTC.

V usage is TRBV7-2 and J usage is TRBJ2-7; D might be TRBD2 (6 bases). Germline-derived CDR1 and CDR2 are SGHTA and FQGNSA. The CDR3 extends over 14 amino acids. V lost 3 bases, J lost 4 bases, and 13 bases lay in between. The CDR3 DNA sequence: TGTGCCAGCAGCTTTGGAGGGACCCTTTACGAGCAGTACTTC. Residues: CASSFGGTLYEQYF.

This clone has a single count. This chain connects TRBV10-3 to TRBJ2-7; D is possibly TRBD1 (5 bases). This CDR3 comprises 12 residues. The V end was cut by 4 bases, the J end by 3 bases, with 7 bases between. CDR1 ENHRY and CDR2 SYGVKD come from the germline V gene. Written as DNA, the CDR3 is TGTGCCATCAGTGGGGGCCGCTACGAGCAGTACTTC. Residues: CAISGGRYEQYF.

The chain joins TRBV7-2 to TRBJ1-1, with 8 bases that match TRBD1. Trimming took 1 base from V and 5 from J; bases not matched to a gene: 6. CDR3 length: 15 amino acids. Germline V gene data show CDR1 as SGHTA and CDR2 as FQGNSA. DNA for the CDR3: TGTGCCAGCAGCTTAGATCAGGGGGCGGCGACTGAAGCTTTCTTT. This codes for CASSLDQGAATEAFF.